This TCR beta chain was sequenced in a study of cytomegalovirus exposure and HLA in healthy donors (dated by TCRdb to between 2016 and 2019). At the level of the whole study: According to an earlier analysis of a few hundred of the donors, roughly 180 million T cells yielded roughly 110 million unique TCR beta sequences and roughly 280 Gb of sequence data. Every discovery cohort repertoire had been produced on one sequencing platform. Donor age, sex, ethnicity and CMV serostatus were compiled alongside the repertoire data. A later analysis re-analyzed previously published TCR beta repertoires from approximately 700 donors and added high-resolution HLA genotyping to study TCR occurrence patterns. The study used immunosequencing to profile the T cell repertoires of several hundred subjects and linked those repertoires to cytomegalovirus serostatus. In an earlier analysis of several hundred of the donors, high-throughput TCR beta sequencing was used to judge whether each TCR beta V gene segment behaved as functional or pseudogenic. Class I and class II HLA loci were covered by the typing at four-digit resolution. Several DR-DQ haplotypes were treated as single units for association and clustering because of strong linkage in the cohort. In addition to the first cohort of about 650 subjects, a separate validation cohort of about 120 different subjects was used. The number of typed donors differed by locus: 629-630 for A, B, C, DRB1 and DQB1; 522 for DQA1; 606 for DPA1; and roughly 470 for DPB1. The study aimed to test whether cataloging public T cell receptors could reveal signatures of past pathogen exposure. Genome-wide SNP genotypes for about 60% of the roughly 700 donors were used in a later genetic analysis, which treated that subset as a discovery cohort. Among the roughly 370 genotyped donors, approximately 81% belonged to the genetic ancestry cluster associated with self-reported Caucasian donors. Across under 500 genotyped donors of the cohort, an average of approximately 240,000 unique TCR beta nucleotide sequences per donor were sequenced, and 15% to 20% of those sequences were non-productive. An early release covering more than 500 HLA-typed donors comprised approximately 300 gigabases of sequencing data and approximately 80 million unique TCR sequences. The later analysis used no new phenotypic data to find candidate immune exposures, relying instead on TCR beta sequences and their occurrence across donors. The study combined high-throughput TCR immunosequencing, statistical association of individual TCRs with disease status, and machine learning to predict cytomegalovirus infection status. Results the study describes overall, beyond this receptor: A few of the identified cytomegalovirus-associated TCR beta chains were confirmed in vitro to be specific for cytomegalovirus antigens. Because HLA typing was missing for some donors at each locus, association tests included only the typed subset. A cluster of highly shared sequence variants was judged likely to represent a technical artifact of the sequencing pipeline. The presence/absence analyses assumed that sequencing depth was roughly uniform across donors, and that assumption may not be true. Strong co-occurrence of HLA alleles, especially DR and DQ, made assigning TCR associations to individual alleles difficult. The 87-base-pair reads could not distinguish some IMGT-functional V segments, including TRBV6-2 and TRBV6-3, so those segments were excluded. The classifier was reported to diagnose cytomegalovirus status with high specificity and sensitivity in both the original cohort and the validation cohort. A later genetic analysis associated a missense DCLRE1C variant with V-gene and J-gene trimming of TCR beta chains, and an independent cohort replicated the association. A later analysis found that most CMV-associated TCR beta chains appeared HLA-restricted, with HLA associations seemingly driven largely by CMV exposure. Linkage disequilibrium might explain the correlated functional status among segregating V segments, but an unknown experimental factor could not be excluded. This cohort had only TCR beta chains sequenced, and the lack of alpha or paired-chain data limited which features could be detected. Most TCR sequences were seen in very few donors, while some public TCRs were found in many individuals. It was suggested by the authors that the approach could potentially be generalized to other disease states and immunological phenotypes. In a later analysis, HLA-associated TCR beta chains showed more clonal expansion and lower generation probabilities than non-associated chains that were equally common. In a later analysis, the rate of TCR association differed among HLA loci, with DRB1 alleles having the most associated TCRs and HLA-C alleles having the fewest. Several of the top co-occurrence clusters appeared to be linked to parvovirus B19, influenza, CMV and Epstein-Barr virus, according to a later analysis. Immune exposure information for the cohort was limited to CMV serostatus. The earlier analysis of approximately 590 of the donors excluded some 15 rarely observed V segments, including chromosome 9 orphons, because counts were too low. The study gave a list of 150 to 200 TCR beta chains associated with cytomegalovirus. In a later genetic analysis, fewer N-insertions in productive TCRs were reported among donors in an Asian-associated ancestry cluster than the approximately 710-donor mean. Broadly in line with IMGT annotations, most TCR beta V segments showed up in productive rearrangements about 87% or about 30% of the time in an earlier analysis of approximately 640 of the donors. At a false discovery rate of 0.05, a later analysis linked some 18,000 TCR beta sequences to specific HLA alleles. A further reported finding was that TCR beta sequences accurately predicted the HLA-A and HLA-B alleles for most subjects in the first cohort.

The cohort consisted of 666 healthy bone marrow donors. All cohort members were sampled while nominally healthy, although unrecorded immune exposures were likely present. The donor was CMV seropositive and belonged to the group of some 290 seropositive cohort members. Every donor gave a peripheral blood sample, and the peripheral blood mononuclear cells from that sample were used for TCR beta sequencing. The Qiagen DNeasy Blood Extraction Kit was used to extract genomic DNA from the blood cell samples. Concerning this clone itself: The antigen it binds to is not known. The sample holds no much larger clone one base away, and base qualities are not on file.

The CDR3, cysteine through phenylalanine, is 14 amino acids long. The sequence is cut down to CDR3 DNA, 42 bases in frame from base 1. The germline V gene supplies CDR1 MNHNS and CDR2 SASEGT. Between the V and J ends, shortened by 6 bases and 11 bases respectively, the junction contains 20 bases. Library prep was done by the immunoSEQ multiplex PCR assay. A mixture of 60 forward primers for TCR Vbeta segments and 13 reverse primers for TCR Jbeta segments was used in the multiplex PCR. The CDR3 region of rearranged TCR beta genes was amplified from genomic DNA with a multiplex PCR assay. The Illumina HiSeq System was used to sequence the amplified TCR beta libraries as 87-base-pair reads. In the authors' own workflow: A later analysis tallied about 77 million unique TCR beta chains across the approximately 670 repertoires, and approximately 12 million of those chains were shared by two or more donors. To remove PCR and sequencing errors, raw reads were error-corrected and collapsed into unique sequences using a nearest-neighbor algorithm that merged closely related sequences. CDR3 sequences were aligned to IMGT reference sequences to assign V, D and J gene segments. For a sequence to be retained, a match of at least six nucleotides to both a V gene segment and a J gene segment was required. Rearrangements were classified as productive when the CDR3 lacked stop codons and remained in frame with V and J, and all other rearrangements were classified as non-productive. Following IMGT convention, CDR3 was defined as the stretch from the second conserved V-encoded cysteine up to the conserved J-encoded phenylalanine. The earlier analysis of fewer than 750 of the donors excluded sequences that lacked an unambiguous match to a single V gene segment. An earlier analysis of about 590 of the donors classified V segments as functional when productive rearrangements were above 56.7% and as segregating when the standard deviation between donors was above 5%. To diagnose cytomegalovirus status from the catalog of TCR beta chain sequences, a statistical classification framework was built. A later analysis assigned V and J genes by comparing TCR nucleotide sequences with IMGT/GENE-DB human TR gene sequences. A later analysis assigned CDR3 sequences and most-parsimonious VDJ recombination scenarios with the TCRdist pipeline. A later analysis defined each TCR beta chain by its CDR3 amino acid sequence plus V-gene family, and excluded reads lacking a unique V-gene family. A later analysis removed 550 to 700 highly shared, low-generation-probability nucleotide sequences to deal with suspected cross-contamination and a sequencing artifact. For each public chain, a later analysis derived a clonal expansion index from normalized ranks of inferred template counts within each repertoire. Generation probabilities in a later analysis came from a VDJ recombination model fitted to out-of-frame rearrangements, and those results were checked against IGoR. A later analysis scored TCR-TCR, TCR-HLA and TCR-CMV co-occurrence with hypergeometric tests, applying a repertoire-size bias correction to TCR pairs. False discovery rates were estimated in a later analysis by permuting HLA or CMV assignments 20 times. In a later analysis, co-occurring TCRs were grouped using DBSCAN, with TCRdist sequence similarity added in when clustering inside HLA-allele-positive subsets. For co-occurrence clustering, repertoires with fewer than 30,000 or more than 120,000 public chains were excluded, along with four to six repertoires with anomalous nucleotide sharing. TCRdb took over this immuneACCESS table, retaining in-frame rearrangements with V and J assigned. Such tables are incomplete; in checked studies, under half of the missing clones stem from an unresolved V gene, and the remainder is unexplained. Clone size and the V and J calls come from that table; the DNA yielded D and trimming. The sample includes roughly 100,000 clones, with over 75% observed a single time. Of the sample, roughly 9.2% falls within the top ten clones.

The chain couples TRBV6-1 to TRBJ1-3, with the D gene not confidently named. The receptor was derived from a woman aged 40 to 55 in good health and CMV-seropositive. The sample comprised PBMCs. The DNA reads TGTGCCAGCAGCCCTAGTAGTCCCCCAGTGCCCATATATTTT. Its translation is CASSPSSPPVPIYF.